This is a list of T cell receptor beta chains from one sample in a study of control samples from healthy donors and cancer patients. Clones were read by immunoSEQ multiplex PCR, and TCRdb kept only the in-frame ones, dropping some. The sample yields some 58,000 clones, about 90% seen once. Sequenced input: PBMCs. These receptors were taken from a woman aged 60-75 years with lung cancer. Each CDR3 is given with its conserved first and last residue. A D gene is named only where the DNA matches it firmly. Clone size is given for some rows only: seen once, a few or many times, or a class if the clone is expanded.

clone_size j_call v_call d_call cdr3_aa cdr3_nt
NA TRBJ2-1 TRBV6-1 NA CASSDEAHNEQFF TGTGCCAGCAGTGATGAGGCCCACAATGAGCAGTTCTTC
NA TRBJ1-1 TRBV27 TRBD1 CASRPGGWTEAFF TGTGCCAGCAGACCAGGGGGATGGACTGAAGCTTTCTTT
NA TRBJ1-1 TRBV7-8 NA CASSYQDTNTEAFF TGTGCCAGCAGCTATCAGGACACGAACACTGAAGCTTTCTTT
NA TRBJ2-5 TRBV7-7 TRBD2 CASSVSWTSEETQYF TGTGCTAGCAGCGTCTCTTGGACTAGTGAAGAGACCCAGTACTTC
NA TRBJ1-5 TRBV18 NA CASSPLQPGQHHQPQHF TGTGCCAGCTCACCTCTCCAACCGGGACAACATCATCAGCCCCAGCATTTT
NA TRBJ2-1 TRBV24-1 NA CATSAKGRGINEQFF TGTGCCACCAGTGCTAAGGGCAGGGGAATAAATGAGCAGTTCTTC
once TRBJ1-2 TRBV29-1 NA CSVPPRDLTASYGYTF TGCAGCGTTCCCCCCCGCGACTTGACAGCCTCTTATGGCTACACCTTC
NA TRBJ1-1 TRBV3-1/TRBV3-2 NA CASSAPGQPLTEAFF TGTGCCAGCAGCGCACCCGGACAGCCCCTGACTGAAGCTTTCTTT
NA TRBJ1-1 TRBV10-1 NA CASSAGGSLNTEAFF TGCGCCAGCAGTGCGGGGGGCAGCCTCAACACTGAAGCTTTCTTT
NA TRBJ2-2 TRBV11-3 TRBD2 CASSLASSGANTGELFF TGTGCCAGCAGCTTAGCCTCAAGCGGGGCGAACACCGGGGAGCTGTTTTTT
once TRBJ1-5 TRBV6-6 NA CASSLGSLQPQHF TGTGCCAGCAGTCTCGGAAGCTTGCAGCCCCAGCATTTT
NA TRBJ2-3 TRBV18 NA CASSRDMTDTQYF TGTGCCAGCTCACGGGACATGACAGATACGCAGTATTTT
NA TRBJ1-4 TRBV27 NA CASSSPSIPEKLFF TGTGCCAGCAGTTCCCCCTCTATCCCAGAAAAACTGTTTTTT
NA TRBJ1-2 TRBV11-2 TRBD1 CASSLGPATAGGGGYTF TGTGCCAGCAGCTTAGGGCCAGCCACGGCAGGGGGCGGAGGCTACACCTTC
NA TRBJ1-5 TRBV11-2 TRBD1 CASSARQGTSAQPQHF TGTGCCAGCAGCGCCCGACAGGGGACGAGCGCTCAGCCCCAGCATTTT
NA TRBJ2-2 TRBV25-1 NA CASSATLNTGELFF TGTGCCAGCAGTGCAACCTTGAACACCGGGGAGCTGTTTTTT
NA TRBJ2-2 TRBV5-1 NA CASSKGADPTGELFF TGCGCCAGCAGCAAGGGCGCAGATCCGACCGGGGAGCTGTTTTTT
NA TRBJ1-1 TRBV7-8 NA CASSLVVGGAEAFF TGTGCCAGCAGCTTAGTAGTGGGGGGCGCTGAAGCTTTCTTT
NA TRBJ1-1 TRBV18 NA CASSPNTEAFF TGTGCCAGCTCACCAAACACTGAAGCTTTCTTT
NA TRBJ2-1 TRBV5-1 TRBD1 CASSLEGQGAANEQFF TGCGCCAGCAGCTTGGAAGGACAGGGGGCCGCAAATGAGCAGTTCTTC
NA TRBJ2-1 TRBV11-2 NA CASSLGRTNEQFF TGTGCCAGCAGCTTAGGGCGGACTAATGAGCAGTTCTTC
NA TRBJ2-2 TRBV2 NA CASSENSSGELFF TGTGCCAGCAGTGAAAATTCTTCCGGGGAGCTGTTTTTT
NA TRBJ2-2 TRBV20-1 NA CSASRGVELFF TGCAGTGCTAGTCGTGGGGTCGAGCTGTTTTTT